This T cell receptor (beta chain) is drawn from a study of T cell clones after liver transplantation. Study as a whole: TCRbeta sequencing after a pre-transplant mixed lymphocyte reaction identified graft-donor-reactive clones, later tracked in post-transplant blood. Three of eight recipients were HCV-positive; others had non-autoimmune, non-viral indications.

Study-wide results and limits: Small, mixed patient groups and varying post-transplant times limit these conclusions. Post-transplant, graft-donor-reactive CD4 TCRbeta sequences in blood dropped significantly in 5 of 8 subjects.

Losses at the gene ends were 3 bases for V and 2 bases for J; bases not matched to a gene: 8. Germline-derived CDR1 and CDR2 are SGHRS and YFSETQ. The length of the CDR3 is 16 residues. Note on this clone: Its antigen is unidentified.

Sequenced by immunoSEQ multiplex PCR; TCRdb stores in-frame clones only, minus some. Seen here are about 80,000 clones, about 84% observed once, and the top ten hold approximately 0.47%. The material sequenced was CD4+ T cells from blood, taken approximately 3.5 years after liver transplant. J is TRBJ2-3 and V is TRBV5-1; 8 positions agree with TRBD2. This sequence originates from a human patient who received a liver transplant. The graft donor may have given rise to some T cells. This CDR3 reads CASSSRLREDTDTQYF. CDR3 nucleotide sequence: TGCGCCAGCAGCTCCCGGCTGCGGGAGGACACAGATACGCAGTATTTT.